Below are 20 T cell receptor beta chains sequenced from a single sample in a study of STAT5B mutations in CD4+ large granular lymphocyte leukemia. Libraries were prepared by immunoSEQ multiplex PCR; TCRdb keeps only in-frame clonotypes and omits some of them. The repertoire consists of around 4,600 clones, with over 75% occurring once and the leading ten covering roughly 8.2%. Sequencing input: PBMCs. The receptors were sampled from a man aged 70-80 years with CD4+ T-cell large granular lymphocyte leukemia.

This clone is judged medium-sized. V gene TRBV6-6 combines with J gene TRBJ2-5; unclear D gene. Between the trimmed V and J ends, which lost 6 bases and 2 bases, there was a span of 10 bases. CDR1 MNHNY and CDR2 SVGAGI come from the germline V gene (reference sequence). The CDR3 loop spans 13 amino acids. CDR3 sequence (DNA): TGTGCCAGCAGCCATCAGGTTCAAGAGACCCAGTACTTC. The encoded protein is CASSHQVQETQYF.

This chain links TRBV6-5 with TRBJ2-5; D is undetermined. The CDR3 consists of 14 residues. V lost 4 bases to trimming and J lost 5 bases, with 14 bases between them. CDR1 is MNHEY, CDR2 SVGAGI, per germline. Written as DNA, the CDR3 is TGTGCCAGCAGTTCCACGTTGGGAAGGGAGACCCAGTACTTC. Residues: CASSSTLGRETQYF.

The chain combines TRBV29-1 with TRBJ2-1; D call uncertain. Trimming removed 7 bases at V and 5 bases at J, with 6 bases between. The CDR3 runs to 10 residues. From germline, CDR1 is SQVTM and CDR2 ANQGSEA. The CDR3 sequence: CSGAHNEQFF. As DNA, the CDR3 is TGCAGCGGGGCTCACAATGAGCAGTTCTTC.

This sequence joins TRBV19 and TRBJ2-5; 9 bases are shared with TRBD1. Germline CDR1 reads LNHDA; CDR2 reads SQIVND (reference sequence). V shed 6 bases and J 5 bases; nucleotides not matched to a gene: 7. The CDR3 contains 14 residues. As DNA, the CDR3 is TGTGCCAGTAGCGAGGGACAGGGTAGGGAGACCCAGTACTTC. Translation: CASSEGQGRETQYF.

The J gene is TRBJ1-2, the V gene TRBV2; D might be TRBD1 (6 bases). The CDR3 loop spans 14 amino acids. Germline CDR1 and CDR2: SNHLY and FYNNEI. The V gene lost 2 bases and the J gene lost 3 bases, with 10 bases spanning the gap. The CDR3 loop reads CASSELGADYGYTF. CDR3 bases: TGTGCCAGCAGTGAACTGGGGGCCGACTATGGCTACACCTTC.

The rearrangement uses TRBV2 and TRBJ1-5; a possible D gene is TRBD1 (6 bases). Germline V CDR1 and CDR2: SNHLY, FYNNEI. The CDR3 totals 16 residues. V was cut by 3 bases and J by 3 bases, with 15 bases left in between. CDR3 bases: TGTGCCAGCAGTGACAGGGTTGGGGGACACAATCAGCCCCAGCATTTT. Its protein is CASSDRVGGHNQPQHF.

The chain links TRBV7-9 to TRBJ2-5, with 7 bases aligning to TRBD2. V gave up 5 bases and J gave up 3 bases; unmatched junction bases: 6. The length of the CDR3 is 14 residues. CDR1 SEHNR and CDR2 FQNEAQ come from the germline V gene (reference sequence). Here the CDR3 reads CASSLLAVKETQYF. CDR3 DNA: TGTGCCAGCAGCCTGCTAGCGGTAAAAGAGACCCAGTACTTC.

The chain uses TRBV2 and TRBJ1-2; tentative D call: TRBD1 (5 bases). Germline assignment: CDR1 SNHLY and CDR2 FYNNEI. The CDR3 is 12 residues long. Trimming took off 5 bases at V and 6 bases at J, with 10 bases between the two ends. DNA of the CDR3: TGTGCCAGCAGTATCTCAGGGAATGGCTACACCTTC. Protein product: CASSISGNGYTF. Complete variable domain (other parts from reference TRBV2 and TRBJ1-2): EPEVTQTPSHQVTQMGQEVILRCVPISNHLYFYWYRQILGQKVEFLVSFYNNEISEKSEIFDDQFSVERPDGSNFTLKIRSTKLEDSAMYFCASSISGNGYTFGSGTRLTVV.

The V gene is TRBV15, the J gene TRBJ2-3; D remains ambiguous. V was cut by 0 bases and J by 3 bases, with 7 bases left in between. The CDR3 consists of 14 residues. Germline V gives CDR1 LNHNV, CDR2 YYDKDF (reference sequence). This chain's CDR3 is CATSRDRATDTQYF. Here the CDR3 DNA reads TGTGCCACCAGCAGAGATAGGGCTACAGATACGCAGTATTTT.

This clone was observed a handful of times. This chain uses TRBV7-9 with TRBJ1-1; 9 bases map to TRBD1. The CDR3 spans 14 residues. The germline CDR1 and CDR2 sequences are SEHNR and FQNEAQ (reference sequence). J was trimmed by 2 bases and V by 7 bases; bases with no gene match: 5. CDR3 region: CASIRDRVNTEAFF. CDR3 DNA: TGTGCCAGCATCCGGGACAGGGTAAACACTGAAGCTTTCTTT.

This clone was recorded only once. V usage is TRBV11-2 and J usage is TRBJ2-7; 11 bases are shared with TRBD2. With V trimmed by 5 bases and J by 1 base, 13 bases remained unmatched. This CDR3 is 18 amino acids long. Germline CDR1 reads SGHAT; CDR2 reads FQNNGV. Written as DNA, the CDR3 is TGTGCCAGCAGCCGGCCCGGGACTAGCGGACCTGCTTCCTACGAGCAGTACGTC. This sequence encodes CASSRPGTSGPASYEQYV.

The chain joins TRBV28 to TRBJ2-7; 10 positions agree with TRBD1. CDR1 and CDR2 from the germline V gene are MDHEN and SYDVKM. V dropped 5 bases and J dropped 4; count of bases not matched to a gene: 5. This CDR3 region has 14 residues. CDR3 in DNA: TGTGCCAGCAGTACAGGGACAGGGGTGTACGAGCAGTACTTC. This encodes CASSTGTGVYEQYF.

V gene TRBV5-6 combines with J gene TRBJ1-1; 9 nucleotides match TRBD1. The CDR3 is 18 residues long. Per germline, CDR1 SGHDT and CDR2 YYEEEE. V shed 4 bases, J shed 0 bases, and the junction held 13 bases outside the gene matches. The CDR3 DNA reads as TGTGCCAGCAGCGGCGGGACAGGGTCGTGGGGTATGAACACTGAAGCTTTCTTT. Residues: CASSGGTGSWGMNTEAFF.

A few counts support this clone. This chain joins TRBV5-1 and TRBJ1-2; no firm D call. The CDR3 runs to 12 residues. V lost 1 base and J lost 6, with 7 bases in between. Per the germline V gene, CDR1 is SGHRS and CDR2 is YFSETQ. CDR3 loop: CASSLTGNGYTF. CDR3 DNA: TGCGCCAGCAGCTTGACCGGGAATGGCTACACCTTC.

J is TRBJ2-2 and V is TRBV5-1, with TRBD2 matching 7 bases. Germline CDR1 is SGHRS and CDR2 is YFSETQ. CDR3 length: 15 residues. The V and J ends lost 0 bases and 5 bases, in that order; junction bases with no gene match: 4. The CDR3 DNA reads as TGCGCCAGCAGCTTGGTGGCGGGAGCTACCGGGGAGCTGTTTTTT. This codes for CASSLVAGATGELFF.

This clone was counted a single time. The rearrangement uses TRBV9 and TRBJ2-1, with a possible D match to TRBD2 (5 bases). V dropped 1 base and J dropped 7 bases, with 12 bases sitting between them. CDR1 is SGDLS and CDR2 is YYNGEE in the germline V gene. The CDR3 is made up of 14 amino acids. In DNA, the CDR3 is TGTGCCAGCAGCGTACTGGGAGTGGGAAATGAGCAGTTCTTC. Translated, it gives CASSVLGVGNEQFF.

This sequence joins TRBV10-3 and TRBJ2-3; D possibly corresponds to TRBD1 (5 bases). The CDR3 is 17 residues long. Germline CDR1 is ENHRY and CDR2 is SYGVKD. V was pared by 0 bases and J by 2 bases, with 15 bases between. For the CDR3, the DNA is TGTGCCATCAGTGAGTCGGACGTAGGGGCAGACACAGATACGCAGTATTTT. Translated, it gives CAISESDVGADTDTQYF.

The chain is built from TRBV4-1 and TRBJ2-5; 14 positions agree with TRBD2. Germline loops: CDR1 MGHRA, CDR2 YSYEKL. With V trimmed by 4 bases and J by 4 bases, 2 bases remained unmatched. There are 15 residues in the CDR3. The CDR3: CASSPGTSGRETQYF. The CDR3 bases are TGCGCCAGCAGCCCCGGGACTAGCGGGAGAGAGACCCAGTACTTC.

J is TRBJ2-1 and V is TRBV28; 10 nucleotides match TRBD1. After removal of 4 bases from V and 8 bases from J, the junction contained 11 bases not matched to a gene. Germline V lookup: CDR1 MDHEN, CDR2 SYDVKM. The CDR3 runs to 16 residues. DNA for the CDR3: TGTGCCAGCAGTTCCCCAAGGGACAGGGGACAGGATGAGCAGTTCTTC. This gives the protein CASSSPRDRGQDEQFF.

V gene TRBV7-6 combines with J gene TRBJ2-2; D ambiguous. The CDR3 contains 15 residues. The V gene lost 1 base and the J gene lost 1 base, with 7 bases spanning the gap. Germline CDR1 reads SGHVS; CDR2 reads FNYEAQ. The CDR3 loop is CASSLDPGNTGELFF. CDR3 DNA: TGTGCCAGCAGCTTAGATCCAGGGAACACCGGGGAGCTGTTTTTT.